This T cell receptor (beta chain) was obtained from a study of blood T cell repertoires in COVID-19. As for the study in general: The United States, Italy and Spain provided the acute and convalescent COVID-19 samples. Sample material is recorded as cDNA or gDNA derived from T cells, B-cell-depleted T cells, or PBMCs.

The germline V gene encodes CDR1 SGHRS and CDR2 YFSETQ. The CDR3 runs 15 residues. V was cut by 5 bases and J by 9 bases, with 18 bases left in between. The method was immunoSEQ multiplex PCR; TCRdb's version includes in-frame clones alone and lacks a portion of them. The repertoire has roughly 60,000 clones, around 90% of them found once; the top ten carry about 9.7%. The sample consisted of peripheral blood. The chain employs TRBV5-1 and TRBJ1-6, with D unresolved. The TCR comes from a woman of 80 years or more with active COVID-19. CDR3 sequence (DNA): TGCGCCAGCAGTCCGGGAGCCGGGCGTGGTTCACCCCTCCACTTT. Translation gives CASSPGAGRGSPLHF.